These T cell receptor beta chains were read from a single sample in a study of OX40 agonist ivuxolimab in advanced cancers. Data came from immunoSEQ multiplex PCR; TCRdb stores just in-frame clones and leaves some out. The table records 90,000 or so clones, around nine tenths of them present only once. Sample: CD4+ or CD8+ T cells sorted from blood, taken in a trial of the OX40 agonist ivuxolimab. These receptors all stem from an adult with an advanced solid tumor such as melanoma, head and neck, liver or kidney cancer. Each CDR3 is given with its conserved first and last residue. A D gene is named only where the DNA matches it firmly. The size field is filled for only some rows; it gives once, few, many or a size class.

CDR3aa: CASSLLASPSTDTQYF
CDR3nt: TGTGCCAGCAGCTTACTTGCATCGCCTAGCACAGATACGCAGTATTTT
abundance: -
j_gene: TRBJ2-3
d_gene: -
v_gene: TRBV5-4

CDR3aa: CASSLGLTGLDSYEQYF
CDR3nt: TGTGCCAGCAGCTTAGGGCTGACAGGTTTGGACTCCTACGAGCAGTACTTC
abundance: -
j_gene: TRBJ2-7
d_gene: -
v_gene: TRBV7-8

CDR3aa: CASSSKSGGAGNTIYF
CDR3nt: TGTGCCAGCAGCTCTAAATCAGGGGGCGCGGGAAACACCATATATTTT
abundance: -
j_gene: TRBJ1-3
d_gene: TRBD1
v_gene: TRBV7-9

CDR3aa: CASSLLQGANYGYTF
CDR3nt: TGTGCCAGCAGCTTACTCCAGGGAGCTAACTATGGCTACACCTTC
abundance: -
j_gene: TRBJ1-2
d_gene: -
v_gene: TRBV7-2

CDR3aa: CASSEGRGRGTDTQYF
CDR3nt: TGTGCCAGCAGCGAGGGACGGGGGAGAGGGACAGATACGCAGTATTTT
abundance: -
j_gene: TRBJ2-3
d_gene: -
v_gene: TRBV9

CDR3aa: CASGPQGADTEAFF
CDR3nt: TGTGCCAGCGGCCCACAGGGGGCGGACACTGAAGCTTTCTTT
abundance: once
j_gene: TRBJ1-1
d_gene: TRBD1
v_gene: TRBV6-5

CDR3aa: CASSNGKYYGYTF
CDR3nt: TGTGCCAGCAGCAATGGGAAGTACTATGGCTACACCTTC
abundance: -
j_gene: TRBJ1-2
d_gene: -
v_gene: TRBV7-9

CDR3aa: CASSSPGTSGGNEQFF
CDR3nt: TGCGCCAGCAGCAGTCCCGGGACTAGTGGCGGCAATGAGCAGTTCTTC
abundance: -
j_gene: TRBJ2-1
d_gene: TRBD2
v_gene: TRBV5-1

CDR3aa: CASSLDRGRTGELFF
CDR3nt: TGTGCCAGCAGCTTAGATCGGGGGCGGACCGGGGAGCTGTTTTTT
abundance: -
j_gene: TRBJ2-2
d_gene: -
v_gene: TRBV7-7

CDR3aa: CASSPETSGVDTQYF
CDR3nt: TGTGCCAGCTCACCGGAAACTAGCGGGGTAGATACGCAGTATTTT
abundance: -
j_gene: TRBJ2-3
d_gene: TRBD2
v_gene: TRBV18

CDR3aa: CASSYLQGATGELFF
CDR3nt: TGTGCCAGCAGTTACTTGCAGGGGGCGACCGGGGAGCTGTTTTTT
abundance: -
j_gene: TRBJ2-2
d_gene: TRBD1
v_gene: TRBV6-5

CDR3aa: CASSDPSNSTDTQYF
CDR3nt: TGCGCCAGCAGTGACCCCTCCAATAGCACAGATACGCAGTATTTT
abundance: -
j_gene: TRBJ2-3
d_gene: -
v_gene: TRBV10-1

CDR3aa: CSVTGQGASYEQYF
CDR3nt: TGCAGCGTTACAGGACAGGGGGCTTCCTACGAGCAGTACTTC
abundance: -
j_gene: TRBJ2-7
d_gene: TRBD1
v_gene: TRBV29-1

CDR3aa: CASSAIQGANGYTF
CDR3nt: TGTGCCAGCAGCGCCATACAGGGGGCAAATGGCTACACCTTC
abundance: -
j_gene: TRBJ1-2
d_gene: TRBD1
v_gene: TRBV4-2

CDR3aa: CSVVGGTYGYTF
CDR3nt: TGCAGCGTTGTTGGAGGGACCTATGGCTACACCTTC
abundance: -
j_gene: TRBJ1-2
d_gene: -
v_gene: TRBV29-1

CDR3aa: CASSRTTGADTQYF
CDR3nt: TGTGCTAGCAGCAGGACTACAGGGGCAGATACGCAGTATTTT
abundance: once
j_gene: TRBJ2-3
d_gene: -
v_gene: TRBV7-7

CDR3aa: CASSQRGSSYNEQFF
CDR3nt: TGTGCCAGCAGCCAGCGGGGTAGCTCCTACAATGAGCAGTTCTTC
abundance: -
j_gene: TRBJ2-1
d_gene: TRBD2
v_gene: TRBV7-9

CDR3aa: CASSLIAGPSATGELFF
CDR3nt: TGTGCCAGCAGCTTAATTGCGGGACCGAGCGCCACCGGGGAGCTGTTTTTT
abundance: -
j_gene: TRBJ2-2
d_gene: -
v_gene: TRBV7-6

CDR3aa: CASSEEGRGGQETQYF
CDR3nt: TGTGCCAGCAGTGAAGAGGGGCGGGGGGGACAAGAGACCCAGTACTTC
abundance: -
j_gene: TRBJ2-5
d_gene: TRBD2
v_gene: TRBV2

CDR3aa: CASSVEYGNTDTQYF
CDR3nt: TGTGCCAGCAGCGTTGAGTATGGGAACACAGATACGCAGTATTTT
abundance: few
j_gene: TRBJ2-3
d_gene: -
v_gene: TRBV5-8

CDR3aa: CASSRTSDYEQYF
CDR3nt: TGTGCCAGTAGTAGGACTAGCGACTACGAGCAGTACTTC
abundance: -
j_gene: TRBJ2-7
d_gene: TRBD2
v_gene: TRBV19

CDR3aa: CASPAYGAMNTEAFF
CDR3nt: TGTGCCAGCCCAGCTTATGGAGCTATGAACACTGAAGCTTTCTTT
abundance: -
j_gene: TRBJ1-1
d_gene: -
v_gene: TRBV7-9

CDR3aa: CASSMDRNNEQFF
CDR3nt: TGTGCCAGTAGTATGGATAGGAACAATGAGCAGTTCTTC
abundance: -
j_gene: TRBJ2-1
d_gene: -
v_gene: TRBV19

CDR3aa: CASSLDEGLDGELFF
CDR3nt: TGTGCCAGCAGCTTAGATGAGGGTTTGGACGGGGAGCTGTTTTTT
abundance: -
j_gene: TRBJ2-2
d_gene: -
v_gene: TRBV11-3

CDR3aa: CASSYSGKPQHF
CDR3nt: TGTGCCAGCAGTTACTCAGGGAAGCCCCAGCATTTT
abundance: once
j_gene: TRBJ1-5
d_gene: -
v_gene: TRBV6-5

CDR3aa: CASSSHDLSGNTIYF
CDR3nt: TGTGCCAGCAGTAGCCACGACCTCTCTGGAAACACCATATATTTT
abundance: medium-sized
j_gene: TRBJ1-3
d_gene: -
v_gene: TRBV6-6

CDR3aa: CARRGRHSDYEQYF
CDR3nt: TGTGCCAGGCGAGGCCGCCACTCCGACTACGAGCAGTACTTC
abundance: -
j_gene: TRBJ2-7
d_gene: -
v_gene: TRBV21-1

CDR3aa: CASSIGRGFDTEAFF
CDR3nt: TGTGCCAGCAGCATCGGGAGGGGGTTCGACACTGAAGCTTTCTTT
abundance: -
j_gene: TRBJ1-1
d_gene: -
v_gene: TRBV5-6